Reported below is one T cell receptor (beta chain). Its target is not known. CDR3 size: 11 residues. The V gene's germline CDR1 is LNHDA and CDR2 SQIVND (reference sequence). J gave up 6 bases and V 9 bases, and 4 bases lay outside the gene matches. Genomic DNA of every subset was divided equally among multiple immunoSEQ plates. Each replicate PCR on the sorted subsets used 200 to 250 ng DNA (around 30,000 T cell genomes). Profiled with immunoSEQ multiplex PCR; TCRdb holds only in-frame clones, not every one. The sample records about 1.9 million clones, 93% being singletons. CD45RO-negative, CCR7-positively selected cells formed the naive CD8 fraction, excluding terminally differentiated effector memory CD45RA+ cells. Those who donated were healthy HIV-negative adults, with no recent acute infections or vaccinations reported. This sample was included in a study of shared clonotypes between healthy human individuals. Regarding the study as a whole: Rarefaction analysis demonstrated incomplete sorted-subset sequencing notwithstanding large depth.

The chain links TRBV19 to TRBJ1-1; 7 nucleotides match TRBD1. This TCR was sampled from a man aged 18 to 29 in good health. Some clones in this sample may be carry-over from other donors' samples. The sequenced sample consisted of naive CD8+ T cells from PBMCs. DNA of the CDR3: TGTGCCAGCCTACAGGGGCCTGAAGCTTTCTTT. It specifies CASLQGPEAFF.